The T cell receptor (beta chain) described here comes from a study of human T cells and chemical hapten exposure. Study conclusions and caveats: The study found that DPC sensitization did not change TCRs above 1 in 1000 frequency. Correlating positively with patch test score were the PT1 expanded TCR counts.

As for time point: patch test 1, 2 weeks after DPC sensitization. The sample's treatment: therapeutic diphenylcyclopropenone sensitization with weekly scalp DPC. The donor pool consisted of alopecia patients aged 18 to 70 years, considered suitable for DPC. TCRdb reprocessed the RACE reads with MiXCR, giving one entry per CDR3 protein. There are 71,000 or so distinct CDR3 sequences in the sample; about 9.4% occur only once, and approximately 3% lies in the top ten. A note on this clonotype: Its antigen is as yet unknown. A junction boundary mismatches the germline segment, possibly from a read error.

The CDR3 has 14 residues. Material: whole blood, obtained in connection with sensitization to the hapten diphenylcyclopropenone (DPC). The clonotype was recovered from a woman aged 40 to 55 with alopecia areata. Some clones in this sample may be carry-over from other donors' samples. The chain couples TRBV12-3 or TRBV12-4 to TRBJ1-2; TRBD1 aligns across 10 bases. CDR3 sequence reads: CVSSWGQGRNGYTF. CDR3 bases: TGTGTCAGCAGTTGGGGACAGGGGCGAAATGGCTACACCTTC.